These 22 T cell receptor beta chains were sequenced from one sample in a study of post-analysis software for immune sequencing data. Unique molecular identifiers were built into the TCR beta cDNA libraries. Using its own MiXCR run on the PCR reads, TCRdb lists one record per CDR3 protein. The sample has roughly 800,000 distinct CDR3 sequences; around 50% are singletons. Study conclusions and caveats: Comparison of patients with controls showed about 5 TRBV segments more frequent in patients, TRBV5-6, TRBV5-1 and TRBV20-1 among them.

Antigens of these TCRs are unknown. Specimen: blood. The receptor source for this set is a girl between 5 and 17 years old with multiple sclerosis.

There are a few counts of this clonotype. The rearrangement joins TRBV4-1 to TRBJ2-5, with 7 bases matching TRBD1. After removal of 2 bases from V and 11 bases from J, the junction contained 20 bases not matched to a gene. Germline V CDR1 and CDR2: MGHRA, YSYEKL. The CDR3 covers 17 residues. DNA of the CDR3: TGCGCCAGCAGCCAACTTCCGGGACAGCGGCTACTTTTTGAGCAGTACTTC. It specifies CASSQLPGQRLLFEQYF.

V and J are TRBV25-1 and TRBJ2-3, with TRBD2 as a possible D gene (6 bases). The CDR3 has 14 amino acids. The V and J ends lost 8 bases and 5 bases respectively, with 17 bases between them. Germline V lookup: CDR1 MGHDK, CDR2 SYGVNS. In DNA form, the CDR3 reads TGTGCCAGCCACTTTGATCGAGCGGGAGATACGCAGTATTTT. Its translation: CASHFDRAGDTQYF.

This clonotype was observed a few times. The gene calls are TRBV20-1 and TRBJ2-7, with 14 bases aligning to TRBD2. V lost 3 bases and J lost 0; bases outside the gene matches: 7. The CDR3 has 17 residues. Germline V gene lookup returns CDR1 DFQATT and CDR2 SNEGSKA (reference sequence). Written as DNA, the CDR3 is TGCAGTGCTAGTGGACTAGCGGGAGGCCTCGGCTCCTACGAGCAGTACTTC. It yields the protein CSASGLAGGLGSYEQYF.

V usage is TRBV19 and J usage is TRBJ1-1; no definite D call. The CDR3 totals 13 residues. The germline gives CDR1 LNHDA, CDR2 SQIVND (reference sequence). V dropped 4 bases and J dropped 1 base, with 7 bases sitting between them. DNA for the CDR3: TGTGCCAGTAGTAGCCAGAAGAACACTGAAGCTTTCTTT. It translates to CASSSQKNTEAFF.

The rearrangement links TRBV4-1 to TRBJ2-1, with D tentatively TRBD2 (5 bases). Per germline, CDR1 MGHRA and CDR2 YSYEKL. This CDR3 region has 15 residues. Trimming left V 0 bases short and J 6 bases short, with 12 bases between. The CDR3 DNA sequence: TGCGCCAGCAGCCAAGATTGGACTTTAGGCAATGAGCAGTTCTTC. This gives the protein CASSQDWTLGNEQFF.

This clonotype was found a few times. The chain joins TRBV5-8 to TRBJ2-7; D is unclear. The V gene's germline CDR1 is SGHTS and CDR2 YDEGEE. V dropped 2 bases and J dropped 3 bases, with 21 bases sitting between them. The CDR3 contains 17 residues. The CDR3 DNA follows: TGTGCCAGCAGCTTATCATCCCGGGCTCCCTTCCTCTACGAGCAGTACTTC. Translated, it gives CASSLSSRAPFLYEQYF.

The CDR3 region has the DNA TGCAGCGTTAGATGGGTTCAGTGGAATGAGCAGTTCTTC. Amino acid sequence: CSVRWVQWNEQFF. The V gene is TRBV29-1, the J gene TRBJ2-1; D unclear. This CDR3 contains 13 residues. V shed 5 bases and J shed 7 bases, with 15 bases lying between them. CDR1 and CDR2 (germline): SQVTM, ANQGSEA.

The genes are TRBV6-6 and TRBJ2-7; D ambiguous. Germline assignment: CDR1 MNHNY and CDR2 SVGAGI (reference sequence). V lost 2 bases and J lost 5, with 7 bases in between. This CDR3 comprises 12 residues. The CDR3: CASSYQTHEQYF. In nucleotides, the CDR3 is TGTGCCAGCAGTTACCAGACCCACGAGCAGTACTTC.

V usage is TRBV2 and J usage is TRBJ2-4; no clear D gene. Trimming cost V 4 bases and J 8 bases, with 18 bases left between them. The CDR3 is 15 amino acids. In germline, CDR1 is SNHLY, CDR2 FYNNEI. In nucleotides, the CDR3 is TGTGCCAGCAGTGTTGGGCAGACTCGGTGGGACATTCAGTACTTC. Amino acids: CASSVGQTRWDIQYF.

This clonotype turned up a few times. This chain links TRBV12-3 or TRBV12-4 with TRBJ2-3; D call uncertain. The V gene lost 3 bases and the J gene lost 5 bases, with 3 bases spanning the gap. CDR3 length: 11 amino acids. DNA for the CDR3: TGTGCCAGCAGTTTTAGAGATACGCAGTATTTT. Its protein product is CASSFRDTQYF.

The chain joins TRBV18 to TRBJ1-5; D is undetermined. Trimming pared 2 bases from V and 1 base from J, leaving 21 bases between. Germline CDR1 reads KGHSH; CDR2 reads LQKENI. This CDR3 comprises 19 residues. Here the CDR3 reads CASSPSLHSGWESNQPQHF. DNA for the CDR3: TGTGCCAGCTCACCATCCTTACACTCTGGATGGGAGAGCAATCAGCCCCAGCATTTT.

The CDR3: CASSLGGGASEAFF. The CDR3 nucleotides read TGTGCCAGCAGCTTAGGAGGGGGCGCTTCTGAAGCTTTCTTT. J is TRBJ1-1 and V is TRBV7-6; TRBD1 matches 7 bases. This CDR3 spans 14 amino acids. Germline CDR1 SGHVS, CDR2 FNYEAQ. The junction had 5 bases not matched to a gene; V was cut back by 1 base and J by 6 bases.

The rearrangement joins TRBV5-5 to TRBJ2-5; TRBD2 aligns across 11 bases. Germline V CDR1 and CDR2: SGHKS, YYEKEE (reference sequence). With 3 bases clipped from V and 4 bases from J, the junction kept 8 bases outside the gene matches. This CDR3 has 16 amino acids. CDR3 sequence (DNA): TGTGCCAGCAGCTCCCTAAGTACTAGCGGGAGAGAGACCCAGTACTTC. Translation: CASSSLSTSGRETQYF.

This chain uses TRBV19 with TRBJ1-6; 10 bases are shared with TRBD1. CDR1 and CDR2 (germline): LNHDA, SQIVND (reference sequence). J gave up 6 bases and V 7 bases, and 3 bases lay outside the gene matches. The CDR3 is 14 residues long. CDR3 residues: CASTGTGVNSPLHF. The CDR3 bases are TGTGCCAGTACGGGGACAGGGGTTAATTCACCCCTCCACTTT.

The V gene is TRBV5-1, the J gene TRBJ1-2; 7 bases are a match to TRBD1. The junction had 7 bases not matched to a gene; V was cut back by 4 bases and J by 4 bases. Per the germline V gene, CDR1 is SGHRS and CDR2 is YFSETQ. This CDR3 has 14 residues. CDR3 sequence (DNA): TGCGCCAGCAGCACCGGACAGGCCACCTATGGCTACACCTTC. Residues: CASSTGQATYGYTF.

The genes are TRBV6-1 and TRBJ1-1; perhaps TRBD1 as D (5 bases). CDR3 size: 15 residues. Germline-derived CDR1 and CDR2 are MNHNS and SASEGT. With 3 bases removed from V and 5 bases from J, the gap between germline ends came to 16 bases. The CDR3 DNA sequence: TGTGCCAGCAGTGACTTTTCTCCGGGACGGACTGAAGCTTTCTTT. Translation gives CASSDFSPGRTEAFF.

The gene calls are TRBV10-3 and TRBJ2-6; 11 bases fit TRBD2. Germline V CDR1 and CDR2: ENHRY, SYGVKD. Trimming removed 6 bases from V and 0 bases from J; junction bases left unmatched: 7. The CDR3 is 18 amino acids. CDR3 sequence reads: CAIRQLAGASSGANVLTF. As DNA, the CDR3 is TGTGCCATCAGACAACTAGCGGGGGCCTCCTCTGGGGCCAACGTCCTGACTTTC.

This clonotype was detected only a few times. J is TRBJ1-1 and V is TRBV29-1; a weak D match, TRBD1 (6 bases). This CDR3 spans 13 amino acids. V was shortened by 4 bases and J by 4 bases, with 13 bases between the two germline ends. Germline values: CDR1 SQVTM, CDR2 ANQGSEA. The CDR3 sequence is CSVGAGAGTEAFF. The CDR3 DNA follows: TGCAGCGTTGGGGCAGGGGCGGGCACTGAAGCTTTCTTT.

The rearrangement uses TRBV4-1 and TRBJ2-5; 8 bases fit TRBD2. Germline V gene data show CDR1 as MGHRA and CDR2 as YSYEKL. V was pared by 1 base and J by 1 base, with 2 bases of the junction left unmatched. The CDR3 runs 15 residues. The CDR3 DNA is TGCGCCAGCAGCCAAGGACTAGCGCCCCAAGAGACCCAGTACTTC. This encodes CASSQGLAPQETQYF.

The chain combines TRBV6-2 or TRBV6-3 with TRBJ2-7, with D unclear. Germline CDR1 and CDR2: MNHEY and SVGEGT. The germline V and J ends were trimmed by 7 bases and 10 bases, with 17 bases remaining between them. The CDR3 covers 12 residues. The CDR3 spells CASTRNQEIQYF. The CDR3 DNA follows: TGTGCCAGCACACGGAACCAAGAGATCCAGTACTTC.

The V call is TRBV6-2 or TRBV6-3, the J call TRBJ2-5; maybe TRBD1 (6 bases). The germline CDR1 and CDR2 sequences are MNHEY and SVGEGT. V lost 5 bases and J lost 11, with 27 bases in between. The CDR3 runs 16 residues. The CDR3 protein is CASSNKRIGTYNEQYF. In DNA, the CDR3 is TGTGCCAGCAGTAACAAACGCATTGGGACATACAATGAGCAGTACTTC.

The genes are TRBV2 and TRBJ2-4; D may be TRBD2 (6 bases). Near its end, the DNA agrees better with TRBJ2-7, so the J call may be wrong. Germline V gene lookup returns CDR1 SNHLY and CDR2 FYNNEI. The CDR3 has 13 residues. CDR3 in amino acids: CASSDLGRYEQYF. CDR3 sequence (DNA): TGTGCCAGCAGTGATTTGGGGAGGTACGAGCAGTACTTC.